The clone carrying this T cell receptor beta chain appeared once. This entry is derived from a study of technical replicates of blood from several donors. With 4 bases removed from V and 5 bases from J, the gap between germline ends came to 20 bases. This CDR3 comprises 17 residues. In germline, CDR1 is MDHEN, CDR2 SYDVKM. Data came from immunoSEQ multiplex PCR; TCRdb stores just in-frame clones and leaves some out. The data contain about 15,000 clones, about 82% of them singletons. V usage is TRBV28 and J usage is TRBJ1-4; D not resolved. Input material: PBMCs. The sequence was collected from a human donor in good health. DNA for the CDR3: TGTGCCAGCAGTTCGAAGACCCCCCGGGGTCTCAATGAAAAACTGTTTTTT. Encoded protein: CASSSKTPRGLNEKLFF.